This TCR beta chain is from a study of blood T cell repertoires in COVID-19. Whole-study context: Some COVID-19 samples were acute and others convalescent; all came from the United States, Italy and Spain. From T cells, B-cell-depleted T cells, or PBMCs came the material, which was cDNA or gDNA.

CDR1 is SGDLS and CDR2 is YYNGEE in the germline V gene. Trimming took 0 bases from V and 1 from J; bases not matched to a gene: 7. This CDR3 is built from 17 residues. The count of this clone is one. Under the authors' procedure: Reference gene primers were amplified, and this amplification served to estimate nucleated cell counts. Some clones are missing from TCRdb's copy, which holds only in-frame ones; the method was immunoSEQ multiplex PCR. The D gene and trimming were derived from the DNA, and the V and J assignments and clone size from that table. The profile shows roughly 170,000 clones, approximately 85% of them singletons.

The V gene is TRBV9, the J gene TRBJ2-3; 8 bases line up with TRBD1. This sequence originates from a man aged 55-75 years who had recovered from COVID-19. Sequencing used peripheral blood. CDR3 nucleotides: TGTGCCAGCAGCGTAGAAACAGGGGGTTGGGGCACAGATACGCAGTATTTT. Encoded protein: CASSVETGGWGTDTQYF.